These 24 T cell receptor beta chains share one sample of origin, sequenced in a study of T cell repertoires in cytomegalovirus infection. For these TCRs, the target antigens are not known. MiXCR, applied by TCRdb to the reads, yields one record per CDR3 protein. The repertoire consists of around 310,000 distinct CDR3 sequences, with roughly 28% occurring once and the leading ten covering 20%. Sequenced material: cultured PBMCs, taken from culture after CMV antigen stimulation. The receptors originated from a human donor in good health (CMV status not recorded). Some clones in this sample may be carry-over from other donors' samples.

The rearrangement uses TRBV6-8 and TRBJ2-3, with D uncertain. The CDR3 covers 13 residues. The germline V and J ends were trimmed by 3 bases and 2 bases, with 6 bases remaining between them. In germline, CDR1 is MNHGY, CDR2 SAAAGT. CDR3 sequence (DNA): TGTGCCAGCAGTTATCAGTTCACAGATACGCAGTATTTT. Protein: CASSYQFTDTQYF.

The V and J genes are TRBV7-6 and TRBJ2-5; no clear D gene. The CDR3 spans 15 residues. Trimming took 7 bases from V and 1 from J, leaving 16 bases between them. Per germline, CDR1 SGHVS and CDR2 FNYEAQ. The CDR3 bases are TGTGCCAGCACCTCAAGGGCCTCGCGCCAAGAGACCCAGTACTTC. Translation: CASTSRASRQETQYF.

The rearrangement links TRBV7-3 to TRBJ2-7, with D perhaps TRBD1 or TRBD2 (5 bases each). This CDR3 is built from 14 residues. Germline V CDR1 and CDR2: SGHTA, FQGTGA. V was shortened by 2 bases and J by 2 bases, with 10 bases between the two germline ends. The CDR3 DNA reads TGTGCCAGCAGCTTAGAGGGGAATCCCTACGAGCAGTACTTC. This translates into CASSLEGNPYEQYF.

The CDR3 DNA reads TGTGCCAGCAGTTTTGGCGGTAGGACTGAAGCTTTCTTT. Its protein is CASSFGGRTEAFF. The genes are TRBV27 and TRBJ1-1; D remains ambiguous. The CDR3 loop spans 13 amino acids. Germline values: CDR1 MNHEY, CDR2 SMNVEV (reference sequence). With 3 bases removed from V and 5 bases from J, the gap between germline ends came to 10 bases.

The V call is TRBV20-1, the J call TRBJ2-2; possible D gene TRBD2, 5 bases. Trimming took off 0 bases at V and 5 bases at J, with 16 bases between the two ends. The CDR3 runs 16 residues. Germline CDR1 is DFQATT and CDR2 is SNEGSKA (reference sequence). The CDR3 nucleotides are TGCAGTGCTAGAGACCGACGGGGTCCGGGAACCGGGGAGCTGTTTTTT. This translates into CSARDRRGPGTGELFF.

This clonotype was counted once. This rearrangement joins TRBV19 to TRBJ2-3; D is undetermined. CDR3 size: 12 residues. The ends were cut back, 9 bases at V and 2 bases at J, with 9 bases in the middle. Germline V CDR1 and CDR2: LNHDA, SQIVND (reference sequence). The DNA of the CDR3 is TGTGCCAGCGGGCGTATCACAGATACGCAGTATTTT. Translating it yields CASGRITDTQYF. The complete variable domain, with remaining parts taken from reference TRBV19 and TRBJ2-3, reads DGGITQSPKYLFRKEGQNVTLSCEQNLNHDAMYWYRQDPGQGLRLIYYSQIVNDFQKGDIAEGYSVSREKKESFPLTVTSAQKNPTAFYLCASGRITDTQYFGPGTRLTVL.

The CDR3 protein is CASSRTKGANEKLFF. For the CDR3, the DNA is TGTGCCAGTAGTAGGACAAAGGGGGCTAATGAAAAACTGTTTTTT. The V and J genes are TRBV19 and TRBJ1-4, with D perhaps TRBD1 (6 bases). V lost 4 bases and J 3 bases, leaving 12 bases between the germline ends. The CDR3 is made up of 15 amino acids. Per germline, CDR1 LNHDA and CDR2 SQIVND (reference sequence).

This clonotype was observed a few times. The rearrangement joins TRBV19 to TRBJ1-1, with 8 bases lining up with TRBD1. Germline V gene data show CDR1 as LNHDA and CDR2 as SQIVND (reference sequence). The CDR3 totals 15 residues. Germline trimming cut 5 bases from V and 5 bases from J; bases unmatched to any gene: 10. CDR3 DNA sequence: TGTGCCAGTAGTCCCGGACAGGGTGAGTGGACTGAAGCTTTCTTT. Protein product: CASSPGQGEWTEAFF.

The V gene is TRBV2, the J gene TRBJ1-6; perhaps TRBD1 as D (6 bases). Trimming stripped 7 bases from V and 0 bases from J, with 10 bases between. The CDR3 loop spans 15 amino acids. Germline assignment: CDR1 SNHLY and CDR2 FYNNEI. In DNA, the CDR3 is TGTGCCAGCAAGCAGGGGAGCTCCTATAATTCACCCCTCCACTTT. It specifies CASKQGSSYNSPLHF.

The CDR3 DNA reads as TGTGCCAGCAGCTTGGGTAGCGGGAGAGTAAAGACCCAGTACTTC. Amino acids: CASSLGSGRVKTQYF. The rearrangement links TRBV5-6 to TRBJ2-5; TRBD2 agrees at 9 bases. J lost 6 bases, V lost 0 bases, and 6 bases had no gene match. The V gene's germline CDR1 is SGHDT and CDR2 YYEEEE. The CDR3 is 15 amino acids. Using reference TRBV5-6 and TRBJ2-5 for the parts outside the CDR3, the full variable domain is DAGVTQSPTHLIKTRGQQVTLRCSPKSGHDTVSWYQQALGQGPQFIFQYYEEEERQRGNFPDRFSGHQFPNYSSELNVNALLLGDSALYLCASSLGSGRVKTQYFGPGTRLLVL.

The V and J genes are TRBV6-6 and TRBJ1-1; D may be TRBD1 (5 bases). The CDR3 sequence is 14 residues long. Germline-derived CDR1 and CDR2 are MNHNY and SVGAGI (reference sequence). Trimming pared 7 bases from V and 4 bases from J, leaving 16 bases between. CDR3 loop: CASNGYGGGTEAFF. CDR3 in DNA: TGTGCCAGCAATGGCTACGGGGGGGGCACTGAAGCTTTCTTT.

The chain is built from TRBV6-5 and TRBJ1-1, with D hard to call. Trimming pared 4 bases from V and 1 base from J, leaving 19 bases between. CDR3 length equals 17 residues. Germline assignment: CDR1 MNHEY and CDR2 SVGAGI. In DNA, the CDR3 is TGTGCCAGCAGTTCCGCACCTCCGGCCAAATGGAACACTGAAGCTTTCTTT. Translation: CASSSAPPAKWNTEAFF.

Only a few counts were recorded for this clonotype. V gene TRBV20-1 combines with J gene TRBJ2-3; TRBD1 agrees at 7 bases. In germline, CDR1 is DFQATT, CDR2 SNEGSKA (reference sequence). This CDR3 contains 15 residues. V lost 4 bases, J lost 1 base, and 8 bases stayed unmatched. CDR3 residues: CSAKRGTERTDTQYF. The DNA of the CDR3 is TGCAGTGCTAAAAGGGGGACAGAACGCACAGATACGCAGTATTTT.

The J gene is TRBJ1-5, the V gene TRBV6-9, with TRBD1 as a possible D gene (5 bases). Trimming cost V 6 bases and J 0 bases, with 12 bases left between them. Germline CDR1 and CDR2: MNHGY and SVAAGI. The CDR3 contains 15 residues. The DNA of the CDR3 is TGTGCCAGCAGCTATCAGGGTTATAGCAATCAGCCCCAGCATTTT. The encoded protein is CASSYQGYSNQPQHF.

The genes are TRBV10-3 and TRBJ1-3; D not resolved. There are 16 residues in the CDR3. Germline values: CDR1 ENHRY, CDR2 SYGVKD. Trimming left V 0 bases short and J 0 bases short, with 9 bases between. CDR3: CAISESAGYSGNTIYF. The CDR3 nucleotides are TGTGCCATCAGTGAGTCAGCTGGCTACTCTGGAAACACCATATATTTT.

The chain has TRBV6-6 and TRBJ2-2; D assignment may be TRBD1 or TRBD2 (5 bases each). The CDR3 has 18 amino acids. With 2 bases removed from V and 2 bases from J, the gap between germline ends came to 18 bases. The germline V gene has CDR1 MNHNY and CDR2 SVGAGI (reference sequence). The CDR3 spells CASSYGRKGPANTGELFF. The CDR3 nucleotides read TGTGCCAGCAGTTACGGTCGGAAGGGACCAGCTAACACCGGGGAGCTGTTTTTT.

The chain has TRBV7-9 and TRBJ2-5; 9 bases agree with TRBD1. Germline trimming cut 6 bases from V and 3 bases from J; bases unmatched to any gene: 8. Germline V gives CDR1 SEHNR, CDR2 FQNEAQ (reference sequence). The CDR3 runs 15 residues. The CDR3 DNA reads as TGTGCCAGCAGTTTTTTAGGACAGGGGAAAGAGACCCAGTACTTC. Encoded protein: CASSFLGQGKETQYF.

This clonotype came up a few times. The rearrangement uses TRBV7-6 and TRBJ2-1, with 8 bases identical to TRBD2. The CDR3 loop spans 16 amino acids. Unmatched junction bases numbered 9, after V lost 0 bases and J lost 8 bases. CDR1 and CDR2 from the germline V gene are SGHVS and FNYEAQ. CDR3: CASSLAGGAWWDEQFF. The CDR3 DNA follows: TGTGCCAGCAGCTTAGCCGGGGGGGCTTGGTGGGATGAGCAGTTCTTC.

This chain connects TRBV19 to TRBJ1-5; D possibly corresponds to TRBD1 (6 bases). The V end was cut by 3 bases, the J end by 4 bases, with 16 bases between. The CDR3 totals 16 residues. The V gene's germline CDR1 is LNHDA and CDR2 SQIVND (reference sequence). The CDR3 sequence is CASSIKQGWGNQPQHF. CDR3 coding DNA: TGTGCCAGTAGTATCAAACAGGGATGGGGGAATCAGCCCCAGCATTTT.

J is TRBJ2-7 and V is TRBV19, with 10 bases lining up with TRBD2. CDR3 length equals 15 residues. The germline CDR1 and CDR2 sequences are LNHDA and SQIVND (reference sequence). V lost 10 bases, J lost 6 bases, and 15 bases stayed unmatched. As DNA, the CDR3 is TGTGCCACTCCGCGGACTAGCGGAAGAAGGGGCGAGCAGTACTTC. Its translation: CATPRTSGRRGEQYF. Full variable domain (missing parts from reference TRBV19 and TRBJ2-7): DGGITQSPKYLFRKEGQNVTLSCEQNLNHDAMYWYRQDPGQGLRLIYYSQIVNDFQKGDIAEGYSVSREKKESFPLTVTSAQKNPTAFYLCATPRTSGRRGEQYFGPGTRLTVT.

This clonotype has a handful of counts. This chain joins TRBV19 and TRBJ2-7; weak D call: TRBD2 (6 bases). The germline CDR1 and CDR2 sequences are LNHDA and SQIVND (reference sequence). Trimming shortened V by 5 bases and J by 4 bases, and 18 bases separated the two germline ends. There are 15 residues in the CDR3. CDR3 residues: CASSSPGLLPYEQYF. The CDR3 region has the DNA TGTGCCAGTAGTTCGCCGGGACTTCTTCCGTACGAGCAGTACTTC.

This clonotype has just a few counts. The rearrangement links TRBV28 to TRBJ2-5; 14 positions match TRBD2. The CDR3 length is 16 residues. Germline CDR1 MDHEN, CDR2 SYDVKM. The V gene end was trimmed by 4 bases and the J gene end by 1 base; junction bases not matched to a gene: 2. The CDR3 loop is CASSSGTSGSQETQYF. The DNA for the CDR3 is TGTGCCAGCAGTTCAGGGACTAGCGGGAGCCAAGAGACCCAGTACTTC.

This clonotype showed up just a few times. This chain uses TRBV29-1 with TRBJ1-1; perhaps TRBD1 as D (6 bases). V gave up 4 bases and J gave up 4 bases, with 10 bases separating them. There are 12 residues in the CDR3. The germline CDR1 and CDR2 sequences are SQVTM and ANQGSEA. Here the CDR3 reads CSVGQGSTEAFF. CDR3 sequence (DNA): TGCAGCGTTGGTCAGGGGTCCACTGAAGCTTTCTTT.

The rearrangement joins TRBV10-3 to TRBJ2-7; D gene unclear. CDR1 and CDR2 (germline): ENHRY, SYGVKD. V was shortened by 8 bases and J by 3 bases, with 14 bases between the two germline ends. This CDR3 region has 13 residues. The CDR3, as DNA: TGTGCCATCGGCCTTGGGCGGATCTACGAGCAGTACTTC. Residues: CAIGLGRIYEQYF.